This entry features one T cell receptor beta chain sequence. The antigen this receptor binds is unknown. No base quality values were provided; no much bigger clone lies one nucleotide off. V lost 6 bases and J lost 5 bases; the stretch between them is 22 bases long. Sequences SNHLY (CDR1) and FYNNEI (CDR2) are obtained from the germline V gene. The cysteine opens and the phenylalanine closes a CDR3 of 16 amino acids. Here the CDR3 DNA is all that survives: 48 bases in frame from base 1. This record comes from a study of blood T cell repertoires in COVID-19 (dated by TCRdb to about 2020). Regarding the complete study: Recovered participants in ImmuneRACE Cohort 3 were defined as having two consecutive negative NP/OP PCR tests, clearance from a healthcare professional, or resolution of symptoms. Samples from collaborators originated in the United States, Italy and Spain and spanned both the acute and convalescent phases of COVID-19. Subjects who had been exposed to COVID-19, were actively infected with it, or had recovered from it provided the deeply sampled blood TCRbeta repertoires that made up the dataset. The prospective study material was composed of cDNA or gDNA derived from T cells, B-cell-depleted T cells, or PBMCs. The repertoires were released in a freely available public database intended as a resource for research on the immune response to SARS-CoV-2. Where available, HLA class I and class II types were taken from metadata supplied by the sample provider and were not determined by assay-based typing. Sample metadata almost always included a de-identified subject ID, COVID-19 status, age in years and sex. Samples were obtained from the ongoing ImmuneRACE study (first 160 participants) and from over a thousand subjects provided by 6 global collaborators.

Broader findings and caveats from the paper: The amount of clinical and demographic metadata varied by source and participant and was provided uncurated.

Participants in the prospective study were aged roughly 18 to 100 years, lived in 20 to 30 United States geographic areas, and enrolled through a virtual design. To assign participants to cohorts, the prospective study relied on clinical history that participants themselves reported in a screening survey and a study questionnaire. In the prospective study, mobile phlebotomists collected whole blood, serum and a nasopharyngeal or oropharyngeal swab from each participant. Over a roughly 2-month period, participants in the prospective study had the option of providing additional blood draws and questionnaires. Before DNA extraction, blood samples from the prospective study were shipped at room temperature or frozen. TCRbeta CDR3 regions were amplified from genomic DNA using the immunoSEQ Assay, a bias-controlled multiplex PCR. Turning to the authors' computational methods: Nucleated cell counts per sample were estimated from amplification of reference gene primers within the assay. To quantify the absolute abundance of each unique TCRbeta CDR3 rearrangement, sequence reads were collapsed and filtered. For each sample, productive Simpson clonality was calculated by taking the square root of Simpson's diversity index across productive rearrangements. The table was pulled from immuneACCESS by TCRdb, which kept in-frame rearrangements only. Such tables lose some clones; where checked, under half of the loss comes from unresolved V genes, and the rest has no known cause. V and J calls and clone size come straight from that table; D and trimming were deduced from the DNA. For this sample there are some 200,000 clones; around 85% appear just once. The ten largest clones represent over 3% of the sample.

What was sequenced was PBMCs or T cells enriched from blood (not recorded which). The chain is made from TRBV2 and TRBJ2-5; TRBD1 could be the D gene, as 6 bases match. The TCR originated in a woman between 45 and 60 years old in a cohort exposed to, infected with or recovered from COVID-19 (not recorded which). The DNA is as follows: TGTGCCAGCAGACAAACCCTGACAGGTTCAGCCGAGACCCAGTACTTC. It specifies CASRQTLTGSAETQYF.